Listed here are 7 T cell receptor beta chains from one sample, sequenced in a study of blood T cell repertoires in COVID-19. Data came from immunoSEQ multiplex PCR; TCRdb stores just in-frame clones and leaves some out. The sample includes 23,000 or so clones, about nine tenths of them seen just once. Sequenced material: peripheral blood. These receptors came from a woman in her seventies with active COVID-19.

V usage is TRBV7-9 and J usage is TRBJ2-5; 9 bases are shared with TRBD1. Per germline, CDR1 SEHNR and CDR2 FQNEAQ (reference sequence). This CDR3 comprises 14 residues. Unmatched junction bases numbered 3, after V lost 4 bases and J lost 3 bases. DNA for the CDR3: TGTGCCAGCAGCTCTCGGACAGGGGAAGAGACCCAGTACTTC. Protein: CASSSRTGEETQYF.

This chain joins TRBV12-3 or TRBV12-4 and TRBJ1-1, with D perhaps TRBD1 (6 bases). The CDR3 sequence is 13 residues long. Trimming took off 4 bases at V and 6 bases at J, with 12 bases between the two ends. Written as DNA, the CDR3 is TGTGCCAGCAGTTGGGGGGGGCTGGCTGAAGCTTTCTTT. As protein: CASSWGGLAEAFF.

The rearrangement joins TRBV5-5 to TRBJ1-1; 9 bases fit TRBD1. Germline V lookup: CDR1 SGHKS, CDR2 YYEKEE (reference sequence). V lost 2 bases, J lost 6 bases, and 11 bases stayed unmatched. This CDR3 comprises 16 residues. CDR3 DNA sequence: TGTGCCAGCAGCTTTTACAGGACAGGGGTTTACGCTGAAGCTTTCTTT. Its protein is CASSFYRTGVYAEAFF.

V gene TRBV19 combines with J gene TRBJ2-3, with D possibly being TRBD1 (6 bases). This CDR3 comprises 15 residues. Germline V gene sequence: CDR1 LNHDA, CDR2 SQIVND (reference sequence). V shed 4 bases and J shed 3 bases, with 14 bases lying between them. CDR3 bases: TGTGCCAGTAGTAGGGGACATTCGGCAACAGATACGCAGTATTTT. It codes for CASSRGHSATDTQYF.

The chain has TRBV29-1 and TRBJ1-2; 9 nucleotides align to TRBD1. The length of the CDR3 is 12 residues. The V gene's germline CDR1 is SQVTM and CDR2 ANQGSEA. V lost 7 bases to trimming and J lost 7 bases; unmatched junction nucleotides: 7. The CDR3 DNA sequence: TGCAGCGGCTGGGGACAGGGTACTGGCTACACCTTC. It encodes CSGWGQGTGYTF.

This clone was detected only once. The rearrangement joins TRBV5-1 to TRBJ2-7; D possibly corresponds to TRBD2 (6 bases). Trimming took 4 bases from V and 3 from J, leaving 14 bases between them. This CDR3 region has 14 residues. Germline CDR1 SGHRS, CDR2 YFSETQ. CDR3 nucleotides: TGCGCCAGCAGCCCCCGGGAGCGGCTCTACGAGCAGTACTTC. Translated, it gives CASSPRERLYEQYF.

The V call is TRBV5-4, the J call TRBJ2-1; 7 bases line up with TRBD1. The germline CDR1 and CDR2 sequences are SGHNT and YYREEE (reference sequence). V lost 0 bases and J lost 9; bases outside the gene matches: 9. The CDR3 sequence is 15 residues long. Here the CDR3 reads CASSLGTGPGGEQFF. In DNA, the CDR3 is TGTGCCAGCAGCTTGGGGACAGGCCCCGGCGGTGAGCAGTTCTTC.